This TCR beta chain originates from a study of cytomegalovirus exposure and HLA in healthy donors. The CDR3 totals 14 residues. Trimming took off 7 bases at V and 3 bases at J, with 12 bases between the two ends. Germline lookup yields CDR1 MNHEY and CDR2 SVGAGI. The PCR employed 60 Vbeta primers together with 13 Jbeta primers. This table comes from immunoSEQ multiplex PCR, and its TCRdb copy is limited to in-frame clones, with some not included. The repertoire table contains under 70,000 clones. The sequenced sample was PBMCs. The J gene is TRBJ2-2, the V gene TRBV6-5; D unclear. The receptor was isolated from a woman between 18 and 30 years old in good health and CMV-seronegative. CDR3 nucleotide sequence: TGTGCCAGCAAATTGGGCATTGACACCGGGGAGCTGTTTTTT. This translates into CASKLGIDTGELFF.